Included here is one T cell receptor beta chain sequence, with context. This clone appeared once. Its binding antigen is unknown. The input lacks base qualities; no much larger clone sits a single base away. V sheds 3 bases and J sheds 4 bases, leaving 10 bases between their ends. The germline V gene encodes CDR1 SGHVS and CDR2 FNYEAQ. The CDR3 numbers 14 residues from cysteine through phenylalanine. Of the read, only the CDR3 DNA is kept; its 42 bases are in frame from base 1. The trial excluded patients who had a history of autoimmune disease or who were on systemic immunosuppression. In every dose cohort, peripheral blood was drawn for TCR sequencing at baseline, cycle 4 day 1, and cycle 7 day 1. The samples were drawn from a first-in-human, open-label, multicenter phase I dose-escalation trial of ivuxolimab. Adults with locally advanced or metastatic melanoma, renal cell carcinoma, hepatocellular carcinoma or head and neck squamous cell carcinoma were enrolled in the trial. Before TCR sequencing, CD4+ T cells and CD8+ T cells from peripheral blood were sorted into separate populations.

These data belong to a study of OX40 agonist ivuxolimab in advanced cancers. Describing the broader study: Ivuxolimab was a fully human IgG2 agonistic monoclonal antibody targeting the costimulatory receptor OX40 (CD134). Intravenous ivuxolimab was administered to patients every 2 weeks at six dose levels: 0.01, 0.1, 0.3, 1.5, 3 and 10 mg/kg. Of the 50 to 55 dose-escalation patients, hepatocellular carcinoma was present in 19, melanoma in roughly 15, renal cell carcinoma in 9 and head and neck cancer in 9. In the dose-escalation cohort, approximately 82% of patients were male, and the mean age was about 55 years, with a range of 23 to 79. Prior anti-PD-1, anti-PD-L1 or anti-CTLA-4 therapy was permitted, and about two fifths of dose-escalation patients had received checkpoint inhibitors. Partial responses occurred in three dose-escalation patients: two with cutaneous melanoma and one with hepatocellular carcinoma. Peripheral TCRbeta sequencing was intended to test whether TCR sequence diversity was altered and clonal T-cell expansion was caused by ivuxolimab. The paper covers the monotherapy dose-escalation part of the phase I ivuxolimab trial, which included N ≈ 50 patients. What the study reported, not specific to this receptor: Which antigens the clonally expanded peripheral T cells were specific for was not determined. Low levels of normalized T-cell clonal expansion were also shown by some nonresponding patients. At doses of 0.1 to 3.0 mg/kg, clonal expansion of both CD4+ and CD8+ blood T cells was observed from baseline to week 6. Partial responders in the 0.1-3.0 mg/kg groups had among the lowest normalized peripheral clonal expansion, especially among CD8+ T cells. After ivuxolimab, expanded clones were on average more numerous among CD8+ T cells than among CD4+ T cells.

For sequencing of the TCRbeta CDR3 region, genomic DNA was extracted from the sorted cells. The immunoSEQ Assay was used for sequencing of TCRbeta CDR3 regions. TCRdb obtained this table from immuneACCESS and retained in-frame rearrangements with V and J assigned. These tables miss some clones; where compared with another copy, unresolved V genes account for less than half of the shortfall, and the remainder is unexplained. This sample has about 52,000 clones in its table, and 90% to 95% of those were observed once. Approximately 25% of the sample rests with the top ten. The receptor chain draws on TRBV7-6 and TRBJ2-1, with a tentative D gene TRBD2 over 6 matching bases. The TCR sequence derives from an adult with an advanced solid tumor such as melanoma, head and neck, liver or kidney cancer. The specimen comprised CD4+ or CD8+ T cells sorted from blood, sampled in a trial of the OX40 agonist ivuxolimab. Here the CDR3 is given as CASSLGLTYNEQFF. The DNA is TGTGCCAGCAGCTTGGGACTGACTTACAATGAGCAGTTCTTC.